This is a list of T cell receptor beta chains from one sample in a study of blood T cell repertoires in COVID-19. The method was immunoSEQ multiplex PCR; TCRdb's version includes in-frame clones alone and lacks a portion of them. The sample lists around 140,000 clones; less than 85% were seen once. Material: peripheral blood. These receptors originate from a woman aged 80 or over with acute or convalescent COVID-19. The CDR3 runs from the conserved cysteine through the conserved F or W. Fields, in order: CDR3 protein, J gene, V gene.

CDR3 protein: CATALQPNTGELFF
J gene: TRBJ2-2
V gene: TRBV5-1

CDR3 protein: CASSPRQGNTIYF
J gene: TRBJ1-3
V gene: TRBV5-1

CDR3 protein: CASSDRGRWYEQYF
J gene: TRBJ2-7
V gene: TRBV19

CDR3 protein: CASSFRGANYGYTF
J gene: TRBJ1-2
V gene: TRBV27

CDR3 protein: CASSLVASNTEAFF
J gene: TRBJ1-1
V gene: TRBV5-5

CDR3 protein: CASSPSGREDPGYTF
J gene: TRBJ1-2
V gene: TRBV7-9

CDR3 protein: CAWSVSGREVYGYTF
J gene: TRBJ1-2
V gene: TRBV30

CDR3 protein: CASSPGQGINSNQPQHF
J gene: TRBJ1-5
V gene: TRBV6-6

CDR3 protein: CASGLPDRDNEQFF
J gene: TRBJ2-1
V gene: TRBV12-5

CDR3 protein: CASSRRGGVVEQFF
J gene: TRBJ2-1
V gene: TRBV5-6

CDR3 protein: CASSLTGQGYGYTF
J gene: TRBJ1-2
V gene: TRBV5-6

CDR3 protein: CASTRIRQAGGGGGLLSPLHF
J gene: TRBJ1-6
V gene: TRBV4-2

CDR3 protein: CAWSPDDRGVAPQHF
J gene: TRBJ1-5
V gene: TRBV30

CDR3 protein: CAWTRLADTQYF
J gene: TRBJ2-3
V gene: TRBV30

CDR3 protein: CASSFMTGVRYEQYF
J gene: TRBJ2-7
V gene: TRBV5-1

CDR3 protein: CASSPSGGGGWNTIYF
J gene: TRBJ1-3
V gene: TRBV7-2

CDR3 protein: CASSPKTGYTGELFF
J gene: TRBJ2-2
V gene: TRBV7-9

CDR3 protein: CAWSADSWAYNSPLHF
J gene: TRBJ1-6
V gene: TRBV30

CDR3 protein: CASSGQGTVNTEAFF
J gene: TRBJ1-1
V gene: TRBV27

CDR3 protein: CASTNGASKNIQYF
J gene: TRBJ2-4
V gene: TRBV6-1

CDR3 protein: CASSLAGGWELFF
J gene: TRBJ2-2
V gene: TRBV5-4

CDR3 protein: CASIEQGASGNTIYF
J gene: TRBJ1-3
V gene: TRBV25-1

CDR3 protein: CSVTTGPGELFF
J gene: TRBJ2-2
V gene: TRBV29-1

CDR3 protein: CASSQGGQGNNSPLHF
J gene: TRBJ1-6
V gene: TRBV4-1

CDR3 protein: CASSAGTGEVVTYEQYF
J gene: TRBJ2-7
V gene: TRBV9

CDR3 protein: CASSSASGGSSYEQYF
J gene: TRBJ2-7
V gene: TRBV7-2

CDR3 protein: CASSPGRGSSGYTF
J gene: TRBJ1-2
V gene: TRBV7-9